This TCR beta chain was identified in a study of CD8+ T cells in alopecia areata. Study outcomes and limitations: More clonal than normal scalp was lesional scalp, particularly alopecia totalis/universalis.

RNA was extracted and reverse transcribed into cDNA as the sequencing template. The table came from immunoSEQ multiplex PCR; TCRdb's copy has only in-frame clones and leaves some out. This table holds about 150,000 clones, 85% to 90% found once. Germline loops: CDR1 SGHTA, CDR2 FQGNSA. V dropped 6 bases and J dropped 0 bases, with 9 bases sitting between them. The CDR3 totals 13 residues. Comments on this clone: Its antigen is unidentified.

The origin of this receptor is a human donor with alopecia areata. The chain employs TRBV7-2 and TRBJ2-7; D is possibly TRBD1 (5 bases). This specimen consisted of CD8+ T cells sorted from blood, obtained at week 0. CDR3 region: CASRPGISYEQYF. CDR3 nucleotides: TGTGCCAGCAGACCAGGGATCTCCTACGAGCAGTACTTC. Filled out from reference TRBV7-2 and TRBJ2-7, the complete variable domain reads GAGVSQSPSNKVTEKGKDVELRCDPISGHTALYWYRQSLGQGLEFLIYFQGNSAPDKSGLPSDRFSAERTGGSVSTLTIQRTQQEDSAVYLCASRPGISYEQYFGPGTRLTVT.